This TCR beta chain was recorded in a study of blood T cell repertoires in COVID-19. For the study at large: Acute and convalescent COVID-19 samples came from the United States, Italy and Spain. Sample material is recorded as cDNA or gDNA derived from T cells, B-cell-depleted T cells, or PBMCs.

This clone was seen once. The authors' processing: How many nucleated cells were present was estimated from reference gene primer amplification. TCRdb's copy holds only in-frame clones and misses some; the assay was immunoSEQ multiplex PCR. V and J calls and clone size are as listed in that table; D and trimming were resolved from the DNA. The table records 80,000 to 100,000 clones, around 82% of them present only once. This CDR3 is built from 13 residues. V was clipped by 3 bases and J by 1 base, with 6 bases between them. CDR1 and CDR2 from the germline V gene are MNHEY and SMNVEV (reference sequence).

Material for sequencing was peripheral blood. This sequence joins TRBV27 and TRBJ1-1; D gene uncertain. The TCR originated in a man aged 50 or older who had recovered from COVID-19. Written as DNA, the CDR3 is TGTGCCAGCAGTTTCTCAGGGAACACTGAAGCTTTCTTT. This codes for CASSFSGNTEAFF.